This T cell receptor beta chain emerged from a study of Ad26.COV2.S vaccination and SARS-CoV-2 variants. For the study at large: Each vaccinee took Ad26.COV2.S intramuscularly, once or twice 56 days apart.

Treatment: roughly 18 received Ad26.COV2.S at low or high dose, single or two shots; about 5 received placebo; per-sample allocation not given. Specimens were obtained on day 63 following the first vaccine or placebo injection. Vaccination used an Ad26 vector expressing Wuhan-strain SARS-CoV-2 spike. Comments on this clone: The antigen remains unidentified.

Regarding the study as a whole: Total responses of T cells may have been underestimated by the analyses of TCR breadth and depth.

Data came from immunoSEQ multiplex PCR; TCRdb stores just in-frame clones and leaves some out. Here the sample spans about 430,000 clones, approximately 90% being singletons. The sequenced sample was peripheral blood, obtained in a trial of Ad26.COV2.S vaccine versus placebo. The receptor was isolated from a person between 18 and 65 years old who received the Ad26.COV2.S COVID-19 vaccine or a placebo.

The CDR3 coding sequence is TGTGCCAGCAATCAGGTGCTGGGAGGCTACACCTTC. The encoded protein is CASNQVLGGYTF. The chain combines TRBV28 with TRBJ1-2, with D hard to call. V was clipped by 7 bases and J by 8 bases, with 14 bases between them. Per germline, CDR1 MDHEN and CDR2 SYDVKM. This CDR3 comprises 12 residues.